The TCR beta chain under discussion was sequenced for a study of T-cell reconstitution after alpha-beta-depleted transplantation in children (dated by TCRdb to between 2015 and 2016). Looking at the study overall: Using TCR repertoire profiling, the study quantitatively followed how T-cell immune reconstitution unfolded in children after TCRalphabeta/CD19-depleted allogeneic hematopoietic cell transplantation. Results and caveats for the whole study, not just this receptor: The apparently early recovery of alphabetaT-cell counts about two months after transplant reportedly depended on only several hundred rapidly expanded clones that came from non-depleted graft cells. In some patients, the high TCRbeta diversity seen at day 60 was put down to recipient T cells and intrathymic progenitors that had survived conditioning. The frequencies of hyperexpanded clones fell over the following months, and after one year, T-cell counts and TCRbeta diversity were mostly attributed to newly produced T cells.

Per the publication, the treatment or condition label means: allogeneic hematopoietic cell transplantation with graft depleted of TCRalphabeta T cells and CD19 B cells. Transplant recipients were children who received TCRalphabeta/CD19-depleted allogeneic hematopoietic cell grafts. The library came from PCR. Data came from an Illumina HiSeq 2500. TCR libraries were prepared with molecular barcoding, using unique molecular identifiers to normalize TCRbeta repertoire quantification. TCRdb reprocessing: public reads trimmed at Q25 with fastp, clones called with MiXCR, in-frame beta chains kept. Records with the same CDR3 protein are collapsed into one entry carrying the most frequent genes and DNA. The sample table lists about 870,000 distinct CDR3 sequences, 15% to 20% of them with a count of one. Of the sample, just under 5% falls within the top ten clones. On this clonotype itself: Its cognate antigen has yet to be identified. No base qualities exist here, and no much larger clone lies one base off it.

The TCR originated in a male patient younger than 18 who had a stem cell transplant for acute lymphoblastic leukemia, so the T cells may come from the graft donor. The material sequenced was PBMCs, mostly from graft donor cells, taken 360 days after TCRalphabeta/CD19-depleted stem cell transplant.

The DNA sequence is TGTGCCAGCAGTTTGGTGGGAGTGTCAGATACGCAGTATTTT. Its protein product is CASSLVGVSDTQYF. The chain is made from TRBV12-3 or TRBV12-4 and TRBJ2-3; the D region possibly corresponds to TRBD2 (5 bases align). V drops 3 bases and J drops 4 bases, leaving 11 bases in between. The CDR3 measures 14 amino acids from cysteine to phenylalanine. Solely the CDR3 DNA is kept, with 42 bases framed from the first base.